This T cell receptor beta chain was sequenced for a study of shared clonotypes between healthy human individuals. Across the whole study: With ages of 18 to 49, the donors were two women and a few men. Three plates each covered CD4 naive and memory; CD8 naive two, CD8 memory one.

Study results and limitations: Shared clonotypes across all four donors exceeded non-shared ones in generation probability. In general, naive subsets displayed greater estimated richness than memory subsets did.

Sequenced by immunoSEQ multiplex PCR; TCRdb stores in-frame clones only, minus some. The data hold around 2.1 million clones, with 93% observed a single time. As regards this clone: The target antigen is unknown.

The trim removed 4 bases at V and 7 bases at J, leaving 12 bases unmatched. Germline V gene data show CDR1 as SGHDN and CDR2 as FVKESK. CDR3 length equals 16 residues. Terminally differentiated effector memory CD45RA+ cells were excluded from the naive CD8 cells, which were CD45RO-negative and positively selected for CCR7. The chain is built from TRBV14 and TRBJ1-1, with 10 bases lining up with TRBD1. Sequenced sample: naive CD8+ T cells from PBMCs. The sequence was collected from a man between 18 and 35 years old in good health. Some clones in this sample may be carry-over from other donors' samples. This CDR3 reads CASSPTGQGPDGEAFF. As DNA, the CDR3 is TGTGCCAGCAGCCCGACGGGACAGGGGCCTGATGGTGAAGCTTTCTTT. The whole variable domain, remainder taken from reference TRBV14 and TRBJ1-1, is EAGVTQFPSHSVIEKGQTVTLRCDPISGHDNLYWYRRVMGKEIKFLLHFVKESKQDESGMPNNRFLAERTGGTYSTLKVQPAELEDSGVYFCASSPTGQGPDGEAFFGQGTRLTVV.